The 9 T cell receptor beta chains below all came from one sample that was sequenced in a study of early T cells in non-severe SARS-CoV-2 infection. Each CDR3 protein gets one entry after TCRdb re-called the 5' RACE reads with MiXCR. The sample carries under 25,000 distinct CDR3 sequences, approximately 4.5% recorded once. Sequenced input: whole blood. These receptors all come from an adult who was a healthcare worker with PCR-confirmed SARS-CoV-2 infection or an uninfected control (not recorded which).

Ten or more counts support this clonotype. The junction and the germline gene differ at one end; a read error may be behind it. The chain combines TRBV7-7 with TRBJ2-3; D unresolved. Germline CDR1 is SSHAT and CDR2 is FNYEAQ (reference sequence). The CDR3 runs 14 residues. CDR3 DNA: TGTGCTAGCAGCTTAGCCCCTTGGGGTCAGGCGCAGTATTTT. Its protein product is CASSLAPWGQAQYF. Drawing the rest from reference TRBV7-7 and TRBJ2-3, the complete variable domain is GAGVSQSPRYKVTKRGQDVTLRCDPISSHATLYWYQQALGQGPEFLTYFNYEAQPDKSGLPSDRFSAERPEGSISTLTIQRTEQRDSAMYRCASSLAPWGQAQYFGPGTRLTVL.

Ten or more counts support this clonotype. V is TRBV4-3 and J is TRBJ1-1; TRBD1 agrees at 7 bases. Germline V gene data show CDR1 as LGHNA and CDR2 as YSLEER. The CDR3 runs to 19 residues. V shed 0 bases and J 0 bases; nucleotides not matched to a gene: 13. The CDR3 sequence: CASSQDRDRAPVMNTEAFF. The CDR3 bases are TGCGCCAGCAGCCAAGATCGAGACAGGGCCCCTGTAATGAACACTGAAGCTTTCTTT.

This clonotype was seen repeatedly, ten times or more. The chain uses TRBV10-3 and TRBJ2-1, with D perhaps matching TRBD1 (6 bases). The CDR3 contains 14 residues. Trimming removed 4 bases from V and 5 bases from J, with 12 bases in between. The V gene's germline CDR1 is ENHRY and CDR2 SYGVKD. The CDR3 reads CAISGTEINNEQFF. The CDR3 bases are TGTGCCATCAGTGGGACAGAAATCAACAATGAGCAGTTCTTC.

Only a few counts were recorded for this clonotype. The CDR3 sequence: CASSWGQGVYTEAFF. The CDR3 bases are TGTGCCAGCAGCTGGGGACAGGGTGTATACACTGAAGCTTTCTTT. The rearrangement uses TRBV7-9 and TRBJ1-1; 9 bases fit TRBD1. Germline values: CDR1 SEHNR, CDR2 FQNEAQ (reference sequence). Unmatched junction bases numbered 6, after V lost 4 bases and J lost 3 bases. This CDR3 spans 15 amino acids.

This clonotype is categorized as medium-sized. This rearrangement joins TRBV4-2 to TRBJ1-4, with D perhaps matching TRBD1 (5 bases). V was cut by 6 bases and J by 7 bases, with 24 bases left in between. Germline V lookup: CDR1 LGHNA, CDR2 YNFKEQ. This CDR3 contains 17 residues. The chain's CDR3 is CASRRITGEGKSEKLFF. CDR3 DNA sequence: TGTGCCAGCAGACGTATTACCGGGGAGGGGAAGAGTGAAAAACTGTTTTTT.

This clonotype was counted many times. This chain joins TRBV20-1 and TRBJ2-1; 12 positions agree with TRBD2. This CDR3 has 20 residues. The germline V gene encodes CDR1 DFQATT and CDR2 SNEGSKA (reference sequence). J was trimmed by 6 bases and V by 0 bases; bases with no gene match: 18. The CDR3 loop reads CSARDLGKGRGTSGFNEQFF. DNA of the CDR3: TGCAGTGCTAGAGATCTTGGAAAGGGGAGGGGGACTAGCGGGTTCAATGAGCAGTTCTTC.

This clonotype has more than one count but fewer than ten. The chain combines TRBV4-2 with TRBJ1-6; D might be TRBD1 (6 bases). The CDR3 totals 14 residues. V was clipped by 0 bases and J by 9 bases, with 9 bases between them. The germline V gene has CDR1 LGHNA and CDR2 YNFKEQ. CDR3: CASSQEGGISPLHF. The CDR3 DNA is TGTGCCAGCAGCCAAGAGGGGGGCATTTCACCCCTCCACTTT.

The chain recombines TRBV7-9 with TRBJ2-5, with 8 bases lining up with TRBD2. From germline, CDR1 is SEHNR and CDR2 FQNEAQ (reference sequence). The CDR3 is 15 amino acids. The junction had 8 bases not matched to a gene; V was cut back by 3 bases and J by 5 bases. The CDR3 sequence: CASSLGLDWGETQYF. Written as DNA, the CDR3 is TGTGCCAGCAGCTTGGGACTAGATTGGGGCGAGACCCAGTACTTC.

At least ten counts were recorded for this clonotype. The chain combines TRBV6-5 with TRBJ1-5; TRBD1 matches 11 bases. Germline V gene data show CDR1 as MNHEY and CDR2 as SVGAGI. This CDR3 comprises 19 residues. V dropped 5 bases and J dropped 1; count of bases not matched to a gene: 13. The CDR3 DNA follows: TGTGCCAGCAGTCCTGGACAGGGGGCCGGGAGAATAAGCAATCAGCCCCAGCATTTT. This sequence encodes CASSPGQGAGRISNQPQHF.